Reported below is one T cell receptor beta chain. CDR1 MGHDK and CDR2 SYGVNS come from the germline V gene. The CDR3 is 16 residues long. With 1 base removed from V and 5 bases from J, the gap between germline ends came to 15 bases. This sample is part of a study of shared T cell receptors in the human thymus. Method: immunoSEQ multiplex PCR; TCRdb's copy keeps in-frame clones and lacks some. This sample has about 660,000 clones, with 88% found just once. These sequences were also reported in another study, on human thymus T cells. Turning to that study: Corrective surgery for congenital heart defects was being performed on the healthy Finnish infants who were the donors. Corrective cardiac operations yielded the resected thymus tissue. Use of V and J genes seemed skewed within the thymic and blood repertoires. Thymic repertoires overlap heavily among unrelated individuals, related research has reported.

Sequenced input: thymocytes. This chain joins TRBV25-1 and TRBJ2-4, with D perhaps matching TRBD1 (6 bases). This sequence was found in a boy in the first two years of life with a congenital heart defect. The DNA for the CDR3 is TGTGCCAGCAGTGAATCTGCAGGGGCCTTTGAAAACATTCAGTACTTC. The encoded protein is CASSESAGAFENIQYF. The full variable domain, with the rest looked up from reference TRBV25-1 and TRBJ2-4, is EADIYQTPRYLVIGTGKKITLECSQTMGHDKMYWYQQDPGMELHLIHYSYGVNSTEKGDLSSESTVSRIRTEHFPLTLESARPSHTSQYLCASSESAGAFENIQYFGAGTRLSVL.